Shown below are 13 T cell receptor beta chains from a single sample sequenced in a study of shared clonotypes between healthy human individuals. The data were produced by immunoSEQ multiplex PCR, yet TCRdb's version contains in-frame clones alone and is incomplete. The sample lists approximately 1.5 million clones, 95% to 99% occurring once. The sequenced sample was naive CD4+ T cells sorted from blood. Subset indicated: CD45RA+ positively selected. These receptors came from a young man in good health.

The chain employs TRBV5-5 and TRBJ1-5, with unresolved D. The CDR3 runs 14 residues. CDR1 is SGHKS and CDR2 is YYEKEE in the germline V gene (reference sequence). Trimming took off 1 base at V and 3 bases at J, with 8 bases between the two ends. This CDR3 is CASSLYGLNQPQHF. As DNA, the CDR3 is TGTGCCAGCAGCTTGTACGGACTCAATCAGCCCCAGCATTTT.

This chain connects TRBV5-1 to TRBJ2-7; 8 bases fit TRBD2. The V gene's germline CDR1 is SGHRS and CDR2 YFSETQ. After removal of 0 bases from V and 3 bases from J, the junction contained 11 bases not matched to a gene. The CDR3 covers 17 residues. The CDR3 loop is CASSLAGGSSGRYEQYF. Here the CDR3 DNA reads TGCGCCAGCAGCTTGGCCGGTGGGTCTAGCGGGCGCTACGAGCAGTACTTC.

This clone appeared a single time. The rearrangement joins TRBV9 to TRBJ2-1; D perhaps matches TRBD2 (6 bases). Looked up from germline, CDR1 is SGDLS and CDR2 is YYNGEE. With 4 bases removed from V and 6 bases from J, the gap between germline ends came to 14 bases. The CDR3 covers 14 residues. The CDR3 spells CASSITSTGNEQFF. The CDR3 nucleotides are TGTGCCAGCAGCATCACTAGCACAGGCAATGAGCAGTTCTTC.

The chain is built from TRBV28 and TRBJ1-4, with TRBD1 matching 8 bases. The CDR3 extends over 14 amino acids. Germline V gives CDR1 MDHEN, CDR2 SYDVKM. The V segment lost 5 bases and the J segment 6 bases; nucleotides outside the gene matches: 5. CDR3 bases: TGTGCCAGCAGTACCCAGGGGGCCCATGAAAAACTGTTTTTT. Translation: CASSTQGAHEKLFF.

This sequence joins TRBV11-2 and TRBJ2-2; D might be TRBD1 or TRBD2, each matching 5 bases. Trimming shortened V by 6 bases and J by 1 base, and 15 bases separated the two germline ends. Germline-derived CDR1 and CDR2 are SGHAT and FQNNGV. The CDR3 consists of 16 residues. The CDR3 coding sequence is TGTGCCAGCAGAACATTCGGGACCAAGAACACCGGGGAGCTGTTTTTT. It specifies CASRTFGTKNTGELFF.

The rearrangement links TRBV6-5 to TRBJ1-1; no clear D. The CDR3 is made up of 12 amino acids. Germline loops: CDR1 MNHEY, CDR2 SVGAGI. V shed 2 bases and J shed 10 bases, with 11 bases lying between them. The chain's CDR3 is CASSYRGLGAFF. CDR3 nucleotides: TGTGCCAGCAGTTACCGTGGACTGGGAGCTTTCTTT.

The V and J genes are TRBV30 and TRBJ2-5; 9 positions match TRBD1. The DNA end favors TRBJ2-7, so the J call may be wrong. In germline, CDR1 is GTSNPN, CDR2 SVGIG (reference sequence). There are 16 residues in the CDR3. CDR3 in amino acids: CAWSVQMRTGAHEQYF. The CDR3 DNA is TGTGCCTGGAGTGTACAAATGAGGACAGGGGCCCACGAGCAGTACTTC.

This sequence joins TRBV28 and TRBJ2-1, with 13 bases fitting TRBD2. With V trimmed by 5 bases and J by 6 bases, 13 bases remained unmatched. This CDR3 contains 18 residues. Germline assignment: CDR1 MDHEN and CDR2 SYDVKM. CDR3 residues: CASSPTRLAGGLSNEQFF. The CDR3 bases are TGTGCCAGCAGTCCGACCCGACTAGCGGGGGGTTTGAGCAATGAGCAGTTCTTC.

The chain has TRBV6-5 and TRBJ1-1; D is ambiguous. V dropped 0 bases and J dropped 0 bases, with 11 bases sitting between them. This CDR3 has 16 residues. Germline lookup yields CDR1 MNHEY and CDR2 SVGAGI. As DNA, the CDR3 is TGTGCCAGCAGTTACTCGGCTCAGGTAGTGAACACTGAAGCTTTCTTT. Its translation: CASSYSAQVVNTEAFF.

This chain links TRBV7-2 with TRBJ2-2; 11 positions agree with TRBD2. Looked up from germline, CDR1 is SGHTA and CDR2 is FQGNSA. There are 18 residues in the CDR3. Trimming at V came to 3 bases and at J to 3 bases, leaving 9 bases not matched to a gene. The CDR3 coding sequence is TGTGCCAGCAGCTTGCGACTAGCGGGAACGGCTGACACCGGGGAGCTGTTTTTT. This translates into CASSLRLAGTADTGELFF.

J is TRBJ2-3 and V is TRBV7-6; 7 nucleotides agree with TRBD2. Germline-derived CDR1 and CDR2 are SGHVS and FNYEAQ. CDR3 length equals 15 residues. V gave up 3 bases and J gave up 0 bases; unmatched junction bases: 3. CDR3 loop: CASSFGGVSTDTQYF. CDR3 in DNA: TGTGCCAGCAGCTTTGGGGGGGTTAGCACAGATACGCAGTATTTT.

The rearrangement links TRBV7-2 to TRBJ2-7; 7 nucleotides line up with TRBD2. Germline CDR1 SGHTA, CDR2 FQGNSA. This CDR3 is 14 amino acids long. The junction had 5 bases not matched to a gene; V was cut back by 4 bases and J by 2 bases. The CDR3 sequence is CASSSKGGTYEQYF. The CDR3 coding sequence is TGTGCCAGCAGCTCAAAGGGAGGGACCTACGAGCAGTACTTC.

J is TRBJ1-1 and V is TRBV28; a weak D match, TRBD1 (6 bases). Germline V gene data show CDR1 as MDHEN and CDR2 as SYDVKM. Trimming pared 3 bases from V and 1 base from J, leaving 15 bases between. The CDR3 has 16 residues. The CDR3 reads CASSFGGNRANTEAFF. The DNA of the CDR3 is TGTGCCAGCAGTTTTGGAGGGAACAGGGCGAACACTGAAGCTTTCTTT.